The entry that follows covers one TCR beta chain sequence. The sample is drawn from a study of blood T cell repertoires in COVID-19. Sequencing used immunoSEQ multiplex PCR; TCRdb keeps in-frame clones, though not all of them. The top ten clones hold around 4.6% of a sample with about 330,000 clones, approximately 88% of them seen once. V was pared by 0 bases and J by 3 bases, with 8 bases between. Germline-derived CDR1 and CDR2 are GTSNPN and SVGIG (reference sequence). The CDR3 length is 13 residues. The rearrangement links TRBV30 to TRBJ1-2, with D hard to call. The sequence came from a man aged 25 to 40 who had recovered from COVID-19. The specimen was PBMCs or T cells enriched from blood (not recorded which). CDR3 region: CAWSVREYYGYTF. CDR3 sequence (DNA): TGTGCCTGGAGTGTACGGGAGTACTATGGCTACACCTTC. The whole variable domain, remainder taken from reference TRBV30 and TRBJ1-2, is SQTIHQWPATLVQPVGSPLSLECTVEGTSNPNLYWYRQAAGRGLQLLFYSVGIGQISSEVPQNLSASRPQDRQFILSSKKLLLSDSGFYLCAWSVREYYGYTFGSGTRLTVV.